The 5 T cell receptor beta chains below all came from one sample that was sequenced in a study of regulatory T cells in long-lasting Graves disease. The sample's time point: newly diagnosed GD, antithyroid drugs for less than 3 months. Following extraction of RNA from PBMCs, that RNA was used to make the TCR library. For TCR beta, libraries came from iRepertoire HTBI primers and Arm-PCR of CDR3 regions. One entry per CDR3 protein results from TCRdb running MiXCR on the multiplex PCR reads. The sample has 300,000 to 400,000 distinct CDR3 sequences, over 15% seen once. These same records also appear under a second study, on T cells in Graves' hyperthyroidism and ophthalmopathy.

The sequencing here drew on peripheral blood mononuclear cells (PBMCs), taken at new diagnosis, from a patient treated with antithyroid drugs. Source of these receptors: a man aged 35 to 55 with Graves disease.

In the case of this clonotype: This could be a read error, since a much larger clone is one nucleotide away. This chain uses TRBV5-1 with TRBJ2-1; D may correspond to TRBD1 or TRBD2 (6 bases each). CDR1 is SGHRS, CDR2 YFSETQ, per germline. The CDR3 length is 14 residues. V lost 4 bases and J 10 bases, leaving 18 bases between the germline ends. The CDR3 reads CASSRGGQWGEQFF. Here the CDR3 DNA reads TGCGCCAGCAGCCGGGGAGGACAGTGGGGAGAGCAGTTCTTC.

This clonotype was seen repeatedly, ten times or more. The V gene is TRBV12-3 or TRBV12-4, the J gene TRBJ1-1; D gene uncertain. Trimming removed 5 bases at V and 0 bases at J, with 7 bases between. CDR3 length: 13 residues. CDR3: CASSGIMNTEAFF. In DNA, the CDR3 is TGTGCCAGCAGTGGAATAATGAACACTGAAGCTTTCTTT.

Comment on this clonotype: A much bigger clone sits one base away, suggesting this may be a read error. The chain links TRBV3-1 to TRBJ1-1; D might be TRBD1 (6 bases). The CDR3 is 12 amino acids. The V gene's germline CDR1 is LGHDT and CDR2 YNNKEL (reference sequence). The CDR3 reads CASSQGQAEASF. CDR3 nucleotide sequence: TGTGCCAGCAGCCAAGGACAGGCAGAAGCTTCCTTT.

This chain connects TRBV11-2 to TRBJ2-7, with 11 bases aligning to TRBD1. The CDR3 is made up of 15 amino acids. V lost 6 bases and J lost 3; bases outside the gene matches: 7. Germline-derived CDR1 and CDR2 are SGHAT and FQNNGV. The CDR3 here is CASSYGQGALYEQYF. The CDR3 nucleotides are TGTGCCAGCAGTTACGGACAGGGGGCGCTCTACGAGCAGTACTTC.

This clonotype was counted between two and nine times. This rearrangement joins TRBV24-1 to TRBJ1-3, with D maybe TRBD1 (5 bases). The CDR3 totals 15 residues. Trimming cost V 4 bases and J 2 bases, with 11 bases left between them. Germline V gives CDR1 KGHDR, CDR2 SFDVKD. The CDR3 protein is CATSDPSRAGNTIYF. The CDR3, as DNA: TGTGCCACCAGTGACCCAAGCAGGGCTGGAAACACCATATATTTT.